This TCR beta chain comes out of a study of memory CD4+ T cells and cytomegalovirus serostatus. Overall study context: Healthy Belgian adult donors included roughly ten CMV-positive and 24 CMV-negative people. Whole-study results and caveats: Suggested: most of the CMV-linked TCR signature lies in CD4+ memory cells. Of around 160 reported CMV TCRbeta sequences, some 70 were found in memory CD4+ repertoires.

In regard to this clone: Its antigen is not known.

The sort gate was single viable CD3+CD4+CD8-CD45RO+ cells for memory CD4+ T cells. In the authors' workflow: Out-of-frame sequences were removed, leaving roughly 2.1 million distinct TCRbeta sequences. The repertoire was sequenced with immunoSEQ multiplex PCR; TCRdb's copy has only in-frame clones and lacks some. V and J calls and clone size are as listed in that table; D and trimming were resolved from the DNA. Of about 61,000 clones listed, 82% were seen once; the top ten hold about 0.88%. Trimming left V 1 base short and J 0 bases short, with 13 bases between. Per germline, CDR1 LNHNV and CDR2 YYDKDF (reference sequence). This CDR3 has 16 residues.

Sequenced input: memory CD4+ T cells from blood. V is TRBV15 and J is TRBJ2-7; D gene unclear. The TCR comes from an adult in good health and CMV-seronegative. The DNA for the CDR3 is TGTGCCACCAGCAGAGCTGGCCGGACGACCTCCTACGAGCAGTACTTC. As protein: CATSRAGRTTSYEQYF.